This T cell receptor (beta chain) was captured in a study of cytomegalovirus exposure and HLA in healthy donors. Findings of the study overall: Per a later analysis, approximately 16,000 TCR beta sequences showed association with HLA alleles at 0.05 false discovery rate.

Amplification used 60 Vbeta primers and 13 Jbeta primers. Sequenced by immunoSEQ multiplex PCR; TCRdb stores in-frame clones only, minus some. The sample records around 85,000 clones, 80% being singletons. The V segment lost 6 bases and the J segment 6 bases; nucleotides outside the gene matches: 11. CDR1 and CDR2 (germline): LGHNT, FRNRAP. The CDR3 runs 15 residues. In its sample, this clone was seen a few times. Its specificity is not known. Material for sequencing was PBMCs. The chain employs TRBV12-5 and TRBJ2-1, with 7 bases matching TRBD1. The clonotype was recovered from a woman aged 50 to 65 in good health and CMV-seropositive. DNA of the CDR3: TGTGCTAGTGGAACTGACAGGGCACCTTCCAATGAGCAGTTCTTC. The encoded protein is CASGTDRAPSNEQFF.